Described below is a single T cell receptor (beta chain) sequence and its context. This record belongs to a study of blood T cell repertoires in COVID-19. Authors' processing steps: For nucleated cells, counts were estimated from reference gene primer amplification. Using immunoSEQ multiplex PCR, the repertoire was profiled, and TCRdb retains in-frame clones only, with some absent. V and J calls and clone size come straight from that table; D and trimming were deduced from the DNA. The table records 150,000 to 200,000 clones, 85% to 95% of them present only once. Germline CDR1 and CDR2: SGHTA and FQGNSA. This CDR3 spans 15 amino acids. V lost 5 bases and J lost 4, with 17 bases in between.

Material: peripheral blood. This chain uses TRBV7-2 with TRBJ1-1; tentative D call: TRBD1 (6 bases). This sequence originates from a man aged 45 to 65 with acute or convalescent COVID-19. For the CDR3, the DNA is TGTGCCAGCAGCCCCCAGACAGGACCGGGCACTGAAGCTTTCTTT. Residues: CASSPQTGPGTEAFF.